These T cell receptor beta chains were read from a single sample in a study of blood T cell repertoires in COVID-19. TCRdb keeps only in-frame clones here, not all; method: immunoSEQ multiplex PCR. The sample holds some 250,000 clones, roughly 85% seen once. Sequenced material: peripheral blood. These TCRs come from a man younger than 45 who had recovered from COVID-19. The CDR3 runs from the conserved cysteine through the conserved F or W. Fields, in order: D gene, V gene, J gene, clone size, CDR3 DNA, CDR3 protein. D genes are given only for firm matches. Clone size, where shown, is once, few, many, or a class for clones that have expanded.

.	TRBV4-1	TRBJ2-2	.	TGCGCCAGCAGCCCCCGGATGGAGAGCACCGGGGAGCTGTTTTTT	CASSPRMESTGELFF
.	TRBV5-1	TRBJ1-4	few	TGCGCCAGCAGCTTGTCCGCAACTAATGAAAAACTGTTTTTT	CASSLSATNEKLFF
TRBD1	TRBV6-6	TRBJ2-1	few	TGTGCCAGCAGTCCTCGACAAGCAGGGGGCGGCTACAATGAGCAGTTCTTC	CASSPRQAGGGYNEQFF
.	TRBV5-4	TRBJ2-7	few	TGTGCCAGCAGCTCCGGAGGTGGGCCCCTGGGAGAGCAGTACTTC	CASSSGGGPLGEQYF
.	TRBV2	TRBJ1-4	.	TGTGCCAGCAGTGACAGGGGTAGACCTAATGAAAAACTGTTTTTT	CASSDRGRPNEKLFF
TRBD1	TRBV9	TRBJ1-1	.	TGTGCCAGCAGCGTATCGACAGGGGCGAACACTGAAGCTTTCTTT	CASSVSTGANTEAFF
.	TRBV7-9	TRBJ1-2	.	TGTGCCAGCAGCTTAGTAGGGCAGGACTCGACCCATGGCTACACCTTC	CASSLVGQDSTHGYTF
.	TRBV6-2/TRBV6-3	TRBJ1-1	once	TGTGCCAGCAGTCAGTCTCTTGAAGCTTTCTTT	CASSQSLEAFF
.	TRBV15	TRBJ1-1	.	TGTGCCACCAGCAGAGGACGGGTTAACACTGAAGCTTTCTTT	CATSRGRVNTEAFF
.	TRBV7-2	TRBJ2-1	.	TGTGCCAGCAGCTTAGAGACTAGAGTTTATGAGCAGTTCTTC	CASSLETRVYEQFF
TRBD1	TRBV18	TRBJ2-3	.	TGTGCCAGCTCACCCGGACAGGGAAAGGATACGCAGTATTTT	CASSPGQGKDTQYF
.	TRBV12-3/TRBV12-4	TRBJ1-2	.	TGTGCCAGCAGTTTATTGACCGAGGAAGGCTACACCTTC	CASSLLTEEGYTF
.	TRBV2	TRBJ2-5	once	TGTGCCAGCAGGCCCCGGAGACTACTATACCAAGAGACCCAGTACTTC	CASRPRRLLYQETQYF
TRBD2	TRBV15	TRBJ2-7	.	TGTGCCACCAGCAGAGGGTCGACTAGCGGGAGGTACGAGCAGTACTTC	CATSRGSTSGRYEQYF
.	TRBV2	TRBJ1-4	.	TGTGCCAGCAGGGACATTGATGAAAAACTGTTTTTT	CASRDIDEKLFF
TRBD2	TRBV7-2	TRBJ2-3	.	TGTGCCAGCAGCTTAGTCCCCCTAGCGGGGGGGAGGACAGATACGCAGTATTTT	CASSLVPLAGGRTDTQYF
.	TRBV24-1	TRBJ2-1	.	TGTGCCACCAGTGACCAGTACAATGAGCAGTTCTTC	CATSDQYNEQFF
.	TRBV20-1	TRBJ1-2	.	TGCAGTGCCACATCTAACTATGGCTACACCTTC	CSATSNYGYTF
TRBD1	TRBV5-5	TRBJ2-5	.	TGTGCCAGCAGCTTGATCGACAGGGCCCCTGGCGTGACCCAGTACTTC	CASSLIDRAPGVTQYF
.	TRBV2	TRBJ1-6	.	TGTGCCAGCAGGGGGCCCAATTCACCCCTCCACTTT	CASRGPNSPLHF
.	TRBV4-1	TRBJ2-7	.	TGCGCCAGCAGCCGAATAGGACAGACGACGACCTACGAGCAGTACTTC	CASSRIGQTTTYEQYF
.	TRBV4-1	TRBJ1-5	.	TGCGCCAGCAGCCAAGAAAACAGGAACAATCAGCCCCAGCATTTT	CASSQENRNNQPQHF
.	TRBV21-1	TRBJ2-6	.	TGTGCCAGCAGCCCAGACTCTGGGGCCAACGTCCTGACTTTC	CASSPDSGANVLTF